Shown below are 16 T cell receptor beta chains from a single sample sequenced in a study of T cell responses to AZD1222 COVID-19 vaccine. Produced via immunoSEQ multiplex PCR; TCRdb's table is partial and in-frame only. The data hold roughly 150,000 clones, with around 90% observed a single time. The sequences come from peripheral blood, collected 28 days after the second AZD1222 dose. These receptors came from an adult who received the AZD1222 COVID-19 vaccine.

This sequence joins TRBV5-6 and TRBJ1-5; the D gene is possibly TRBD1 (5 bases). V was pared by 0 bases and J by 4 bases, with 5 bases between. The V gene's germline CDR1 is SGHDT and CDR2 YYEEEE. The CDR3 runs 13 residues. CDR3 coding DNA: TGTGCCAGCAGCTTGGCAGGGAATCAGCCCCAGCATTTT. Translated, it gives CASSLAGNQPQHF.

The rearrangement uses TRBV13 and TRBJ1-1, with 7 bases aligning to TRBD1. The trim removed 5 bases at V and 3 bases at J, leaving 6 bases unmatched. Germline-derived CDR1 and CDR2 are PRHDT and FYEKMQ (reference sequence). The CDR3 contains 14 residues. CDR3: CASSLRDRHTEAFF. The CDR3 DNA follows: TGTGCCAGCAGCCTACGGGACAGACACACTGAAGCTTTCTTT.

The J gene is TRBJ2-1, the V gene TRBV25-1; D call uncertain. Looked up from germline, CDR1 is MGHDK and CDR2 is SYGVNS. V lost 2 bases, J lost 4 bases, and 15 bases lay in between. The CDR3 length is 16 residues. This CDR3 reads CASSETDSPPYNEQFF. CDR3 DNA: TGTGCCAGCAGTGAAACAGACTCCCCGCCATACAATGAGCAGTTCTTC.

This clone was seen just once. This chain links TRBV10-3 with TRBJ1-2, with D uncertain. V lost 4 bases to trimming and J lost 4 bases, with 10 bases between them. There are 13 residues in the CDR3. CDR1 ENHRY and CDR2 SYGVKD come from the germline V gene. The CDR3 DNA reads TGTGCCATCAGTGCCGATCGGGTCTATGGCTACACCTTC. Amino acid sequence: CAISADRVYGYTF.

The chain couples TRBV19 to TRBJ1-5; TRBD1 matches 7 bases. The CDR3 runs 14 residues. With V trimmed by 5 bases and J by 6 bases, 7 bases remained unmatched. Germline V gene data show CDR1 as LNHDA and CDR2 as SQIVND (reference sequence). The CDR3 DNA follows: TGTGCCAGTAGTGTAGCAGGGGGGGGTCAGCCCCAGCATTTT. Translation gives CASSVAGGGQPQHF.

The V call is TRBV18, the J call TRBJ1-5; possible D gene TRBD1, 5 bases. With 2 bases removed from V and 5 bases from J, the gap between germline ends came to 10 bases. This CDR3 contains 14 residues. The germline CDR1 and CDR2 sequences are KGHSH and LQKENI. As DNA, the CDR3 is TGTGCCAGCTCACCAGGTCAGGGTGATCAGCCCCAGCATTTT. Translated, it gives CASSPGQGDQPQHF. The whole variable domain, remainder taken from reference TRBV18 and TRBJ1-5, is NAGVMQNPRHLVRRRGQEARLRCSPMKGHSHVYWYRQLPEEGLKFMVYLQKENIIDESGMPKERFSAEFPKEGPSILRIQQVVRGDSAAYFCASSPGQGDQPQHFGDGTRLSIL.

V is TRBV30 and J is TRBJ2-3; D is uncertain. Germline V lookup: CDR1 GTSNPN, CDR2 SVGIG (reference sequence). This CDR3 comprises 16 residues. V gave up 0 bases and J gave up 0 bases, with 13 bases separating them. The DNA for the CDR3 is TGTGCCTGGAGTGTACAAGGTAGTTTAAGCACAGATACGCAGTATTTT. It yields the protein CAWSVQGSLSTDTQYF.

J is TRBJ1-5 and V is TRBV27; no clear D. This CDR3 has 15 amino acids. Per the germline V gene, CDR1 is MNHEY and CDR2 is SMNVEV (reference sequence). Trimming removed 5 bases at V and 4 bases at J, with 15 bases between. The CDR3 DNA reads as TGTGCCAGCAGTCCGAGGCCGCCTTTTAATCAGCCCCAGCATTTT. Protein product: CASSPRPPFNQPQHF.

This chain joins TRBV30 and TRBJ2-7; D not resolved. Trimming cost V 2 bases and J 6 bases, with 11 bases left between them. CDR1 GTSNPN and CDR2 SVGIG come from the germline V gene (reference sequence). The CDR3 spans 12 residues. CDR3 sequence reads: CAWSPRFSEQYF. The CDR3 bases are TGTGCCTGGAGTCCCAGATTCTCCGAGCAGTACTTC.

For this clone: Distinct nucleotide sequences in the sample also encode this CDR3. CDR3 nucleotide sequence: TGTGCCAGCAGCCATGACTCCTACGAGCAGTACTTC. Translating it yields CASSHDSYEQYF. The chain recombines TRBV3-1 (or the pseudogene TRBV3-2) with TRBJ2-7; D call uncertain. CDR3 length equals 12 residues. Per germline, CDR1 LGHDT and CDR2 YNNKEL (reference sequence). The V gene lost 3 bases and the J gene lost 0 bases, with 3 bases spanning the gap.

The chain joins TRBV28 to TRBJ1-2, with TRBD1 matching 8 bases. The CDR3 runs 17 residues. Germline CDR1 is MDHEN and CDR2 is SYDVKM. With V trimmed by 2 bases and J by 7 bases, 15 bases remained unmatched. CDR3 sequence: CASSLRVGRGRAFGYTF. The CDR3 nucleotides are TGTGCCAGCAGTTTAAGAGTGGGCAGGGGGCGCGCTTTTGGCTACACCTTC.

The J gene is TRBJ1-3, the V gene TRBV11-1, with no clear D. The germline gives CDR1 SGHAT, CDR2 FQDESV (reference sequence). The V end lost 5 bases, the J end lost 3 bases, and 11 bases lay between the germline ends. This CDR3 spans 14 amino acids. CDR3 region: CASSQGQDGNTIYF. The DNA for the CDR3 is TGTGCCAGCAGCCAAGGGCAGGATGGAAACACCATATATTTT. Looking up the rest from reference TRBV11-1 and TRBJ1-3 gives the full variable domain: EAEVAQSPRYKITEKSQAVAFWCDPISGHATLYWYRQILGQGPELLVQFQDESVVDDSQLPKDRFSAERLKGVDSTLKIQPAELGDSAMYLCASSQGQDGNTIYFGEGSWLTVV.

This clone has at least ten counts. The chain recombines TRBV28 with TRBJ2-1; 8 positions match TRBD2. V gave up 6 bases and J gave up 0 bases; unmatched junction bases: 13. Germline CDR1 MDHEN, CDR2 SYDVKM. The CDR3 loop spans 18 amino acids. CDR3 DNA: TGTGCCAGCAGCACGTGGCCCGCCGCGGGGGGCTCCTACAATGAGCAGTTCTTC. Translating it yields CASSTWPAAGGSYNEQFF.

Regarding this clone: Sequence at one end of the junction differs from germline and may be a read error. The chain uses TRBV30 and TRBJ1-6; D is unresolved. Germline lookup yields CDR1 GTSNPN and CDR2 SVGIG (reference sequence). This CDR3 comprises 14 residues. This chain's CDR3 is CAWSPGRYTSPLHF. CDR3 DNA: TGTGCCTGGAGTCCCGGACGGTATACTTCACCCCTCCACTTT.

The chain combines TRBV10-3 with TRBJ1-4, with a weak D call TRBD1 (5 bases). CDR3 length equals 13 residues. Trimming took off 8 bases at V and 6 bases at J, with 13 bases between the two ends. Looked up from germline, CDR1 is ENHRY and CDR2 is SYGVKD. This CDR3 reads CAIRDGSDEKLFF. In nucleotides, the CDR3 is TGTGCCATCCGGGACGGGTCGGATGAAAAACTGTTTTTT.

The genes are TRBV19 and TRBJ2-1; D may be TRBD2 (6 bases). The V end was cut by 6 bases, the J end by 0 bases, with 15 bases between. The CDR3 runs 16 residues. The germline V gene encodes CDR1 LNHDA and CDR2 SQIVND (reference sequence). The DNA for the CDR3 is TGTGCCAGTAGCCCCCGGGGGAGTGGCTCCTACAATGAGCAGTTCTTC. Translated: CASSPRGSGSYNEQFF.